The rows below give T cell receptor beta chains drawn from one sample of a study of Graves' ophthalmopathy and Graves' hyperthyroidism. TCRdb independently ran MiXCR on the multiplex PCR reads; one entry per CDR3 protein. This repertoire shows roughly 700,000 distinct CDR3 sequences, approximately 40% found once; its top ten account for 35% to 55%. Specimen: peripheral blood. Receptors were obtained from an adult man with Graves' ophthalmopathy. CDR3s include the opening cysteine and the closing phenylalanine or tryptophan. A D gene is named only where the DNA matches it firmly. Expanded clones get a size class; other rows say once, few or many, or leave the size out.

>-|-|TRBJ2-7|TRBV10-3
TGTGCCAGCGGAGAGGACAGAGAGCAGTACTTC
CASGEDREQYF
>-|many|TRBJ2-7|TRBV28
TGTGCCAGCACCGCGGGACACCGCGGGGAGCAGTACTTC
CASTAGHRGEQYF
>TRBD1|many|TRBJ2-5|TRBV20-1
TGCAGTGCTAGAGCCGGGACAGCAGAAGAGACCCAGTACTTC
CSARAGTAEETQYF
>TRBD2|once|TRBJ2-3|TRBV7-9
TGTGCCAGCAGCTCGGGACTAGCGGGAAGAGATACGCAGTATTTT
CASSSGLAGRDTQYF
>-|-|TRBJ1-4|TRBV19
TGTGCCAGTAGGCCGGGGATTGCAACTAATGAAAAACTGTTTTTT
CASRPGIATNEKLFF
>-|many|TRBJ2-5|TRBV10-3
TGTGCCATCAGTGAGTCGTATCCGAGTGTTAAAGAGACCCAGTACTTC
CAISESYPSVKETQYF
>-|many|TRBJ1-5|TRBV2
TGTGCCAGCAGTGAATTTAGGTCCCACAATCAGCCCCAGCATTTT
CASSEFRSHNQPQHF
>-|many|TRBJ1-1|TRBV12-3/TRBV12-4
TGTGCCAGCAGCACGGACAGATACACGAACACTGAAGCTTTCTTT
CASSTDRYTNTEAFF
>-|-|TRBJ1-4|TRBV12-3/TRBV12-4
TGTGCCAGCAAAGAGACAGACAATGAAAAACTGTTTTTT
CASKETDNEKLFF
>-|few|TRBJ1-5|TRBV5-1
TGCGCCAGCAGCTTGGGGGGGGGGCATCAGCCCCAGCATTTT
CASSLGGGHQPQHF
>TRBD1|-|TRBJ1-2|TRBV6-2/TRBV6-3
TGTGCCAGCAGGAGCAACAGGGGAAGCTATGGCTACACCTTC
CASRSNRGSYGYTF
>TRBD1|many|TRBJ1-2|TRBV20-1
TGCAGTGCTAGAGATGAGATTGGGACAGGGATGCCTGGCTACACCTTC
CSARDEIGTGMPGYTF
>-|-|TRBJ1-1|TRBV7-8
TGTGCCAGCAGTACTCGTGGGGGGATCGGGGATACTGAAGCTTTCTTT
CASSTRGGIGDTEAFF
>TRBD1|-|TRBJ1-2|TRBV15
TGTGCCACCAGCAGAGATACAAACAGGGGAAGGAGCTACACCTTC
CATSRDTNRGRSYTF
>-|many|TRBJ1-2|TRBV2
TGTGCCAGCAGAGAGTCCGGGACGGGTAACTATGGCTACACCTTC
CASRESGTGNYGYTF
>TRBD1|few|TRBJ1-2|TRBV6-6
TGTGCCAGCAGTTTCCCGGGACAGGGAACGGGTGGCTACACCTTC
CASSFPGQGTGGYTF
>-|-|TRBJ1-1|TRBV19
TGTGCCAGCATAAAGTGGGGGAAGGTAGGGATGAACACTGAAGCTTTCTTT
CASIKWGKVGMNTEAFF
>-|many|TRBJ1-1|TRBV29-1
TGCAGCGTTGAACGGGAGGGGACCACTGAAGCTTTCTTT
CSVEREGTTEAFF
>TRBD1|few|TRBJ2-5|TRBV6-5
TGTGCCAGCAGGCCCACGGGACAGGGTTTCCAAGAGACCCAGTACTTC
CASRPTGQGFQETQYF
>-|few|TRBJ2-5|TRBV12-3/TRBV12-4
TGTGCCAGCAGTTTTCCGGGAAAAGAGACCCAGTACTTC
CASSFPGKETQYF
>-|-|TRBJ1-2|TRBV19
TGTGCCAGCTCGCCGGGACCTAGGGTGGTAGAAAACTATGGCTACACCTTC
CASSPGPRVVENYGYTF
>-|-|TRBJ1-2|TRBV20-1
TGCAGTGCTCCGACACCTAACTATGGCTACACCTTC
CSAPTPNYGYTF
>TRBD2|many|TRBJ2-5|TRBV29-1
TGCAGCGTTGCGGGAGGGCCCCAAGAGACCCAGTACTTC
CSVAGGPQETQYF
>-|-|TRBJ1-1|TRBV12-3/TRBV12-4
TGTGCCAGCGGGGGGTTTAACACTGAAGCTTTCTTT
CASGGFNTEAFF
>TRBD1|-|TRBJ2-5|TRBV5-6
TGTGCCAGCAGCTTGGCATCGGCCAGGGGGCCAGAGACCCAGTACTTC
CASSLASARGPETQYF
>-|-|TRBJ1-6|TRBV7-9
TGTGCCAGCAGCTTAGATGGTACGGGTTTTTCTAATTCACCCCTCCACTTT
CASSLDGTGFSNSPLHF
>-|many|TRBJ2-5|TRBV9
TGTGCCAGCAGCGTAGGGGCGGGCGGCGAGACCCAGTACTTC
CASSVGAGGETQYF
>-|many|TRBJ2-7|TRBV14
TGTGCCAGCAGCGACTCTGGCTTCTCCTACGAGCAGTACTTC
CASSDSGFSYEQYF
>TRBD1|few|TRBJ2-7|TRBV10-3
TGTGCCAGCAGTAGACAGGGCAACTACGAGCAGTACTTC
CASSRQGNYEQYF
>-|many|TRBJ1-1|TRBV7-3
TGTGCCAGCAGCTCCGTGGGCGGTTCGGCTGAAGCTTTCTTT
CASSSVGGSAEAFF
>-|once|TRBJ2-5|TRBV2
TGTGCCAGCAGTGAGTGGCTTGAGACCCAGTACTTC
CASSEWLETQYF
>-|few|TRBJ2-3|TRBV9
TGTGCCAGCAGCGTAGGGGCAGATACGCAGTATTTT
CASSVGADTQYF
>-|once|TRBJ1-4|TRBV19
TGTGCCAGTAGTCGAGATCTGTCCCCTAATGAAAAACTGTTTTTT
CASSRDLSPNEKLFF
>-|many|TRBJ1-3|TRBV10-2
TGCGCCAGCGGAGACCTCTCTGGAAACACCATATATTTT
CASGDLSGNTIYF
>TRBD1|-|TRBJ1-1|TRBV28
TGTGCCAGCTCGTATGGGACAGGGATCACTGAAGCTTTCTTT
CASSYGTGITEAFF
>TRBD1|many|TRBJ1-1|TRBV7-9
TGTGCCAGCAGCTTCGACAGGGACACTGAAGCTTTCTTT
CASSFDRDTEAFF
>-|many|TRBJ1-5|TRBV24-1
TGTGCCACCAGTGACACGGACCCACAGGGTAGCAATCAGCCCCAGCATTTT
CATSDTDPQGSNQPQHF
>TRBD1|few|TRBJ2-5|TRBV10-3
TGTGCCACCATCGGGACAGGGGAGACCCAGTACTTC
CATIGTGETQYF
>-|-|TRBJ1-6|TRBV9
TGTGCCAGCAGCGTAAACAGGGAAAGGGGAGCACCCCTCCACTTT
CASSVNRERGAPLHF
>TRBD2|-|TRBJ2-2|TRBV7-2
TGTGCCACCCAGAATAACGTCTTCGCGGGGGTGAACACCGGGGAGCTGTTTTTT
CATQNNVFAGVNTGELFF
>TRBD2|once|TRBJ2-7|TRBV7-2
TGTGCCAGCAGTCCCGGGACTAACTTCTACGAGCAGTACTTC
CASSPGTNFYEQYF
>TRBD1|many|TRBJ1-3|TRBV25-1
TGTGCCAGCAGTGAGCCTATGGGACAGCCGGGAGGAAACACCATATATTTT
CASSEPMGQPGGNTIYF
>-|many|TRBJ1-2|TRBV10-3
TGTGCCATCAGACCCCGTCAGGACAATAACTATGGCTACACCTTC
CAIRPRQDNNYGYTF
>TRBD2|-|TRBJ2-7|TRBV27
TGTGCCAGCAGTGACTCGAAACTAGCGAACGAGCAGTACTTC
CASSDSKLANEQYF
>-|-|TRBJ1-1|TRBV10-3
TGTGCCAGCGGGAAACGAACCGTAACTGAAGCTTTCTTT
CASGKRTVTEAFF
>-|many|TRBJ1-1|TRBV2
TGTGCCAGCAGTGACTCTGGAGAGAAAGCTTTCTTT
CASSDSGEKAFF
>TRBD2|-|TRBJ2-7|TRBV5-1
TGCGCCAGCAGGCCCACTAGCGGGAGCGACGAGCAGTACTTC
CASRPTSGSDEQYF